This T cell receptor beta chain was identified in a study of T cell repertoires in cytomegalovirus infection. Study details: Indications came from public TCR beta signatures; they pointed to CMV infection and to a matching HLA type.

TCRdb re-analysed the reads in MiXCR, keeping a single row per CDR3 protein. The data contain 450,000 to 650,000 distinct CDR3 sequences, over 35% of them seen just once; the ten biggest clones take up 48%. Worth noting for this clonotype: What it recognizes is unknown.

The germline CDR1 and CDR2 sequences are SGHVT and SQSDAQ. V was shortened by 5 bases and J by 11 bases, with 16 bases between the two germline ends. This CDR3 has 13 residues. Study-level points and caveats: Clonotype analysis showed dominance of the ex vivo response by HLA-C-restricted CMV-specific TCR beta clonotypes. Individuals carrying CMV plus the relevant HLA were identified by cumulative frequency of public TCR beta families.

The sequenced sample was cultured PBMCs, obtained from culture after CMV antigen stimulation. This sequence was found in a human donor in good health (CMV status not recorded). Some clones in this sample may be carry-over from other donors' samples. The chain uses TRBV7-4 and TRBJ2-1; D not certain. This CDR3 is CASSPYMDGQQFF. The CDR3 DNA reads TGTGCCAGCAGCCCCTACATGGATGGGCAGCAGTTCTTC.